These 2 T cell receptor beta chains originate from one sample sequenced in a study of monozygotic twins with inflammatory bowel disease. TCRdb processed the 5' RACE reads again and assigns one entry to each CDR3 protein, with no DNA. This repertoire comprises 140,000 to 150,000 distinct CDR3 sequences; its ten largest clones make up 0.95% to 1.5%. Sequencing was performed on blood. The receptors were gathered from a human donor with ulcerative colitis or Crohn's disease, or a healthy co-twin of an affected twin (not recorded which).

V usage is TRBV6-2 or TRBV6-3 and J usage is TRBJ2-1; TCRdb names TRBD2, which stays unverified in the absence of DNA. The CDR3 extends over 15 amino acids. CDR1 and CDR2 from the germline V gene are MNHEY and SVGEGT. The CDR3: CASSYAGGRVNEQFF.

J is TRBJ1-1 and V is TRBV25-1; TCRdb indicates TRBD1, and absent DNA this call remains unverified. In germline, CDR1 is MGHDK, CDR2 SYGVNS. There are 15 residues in the CDR3. The CDR3 region is CASSEWGRGGTEAFF.